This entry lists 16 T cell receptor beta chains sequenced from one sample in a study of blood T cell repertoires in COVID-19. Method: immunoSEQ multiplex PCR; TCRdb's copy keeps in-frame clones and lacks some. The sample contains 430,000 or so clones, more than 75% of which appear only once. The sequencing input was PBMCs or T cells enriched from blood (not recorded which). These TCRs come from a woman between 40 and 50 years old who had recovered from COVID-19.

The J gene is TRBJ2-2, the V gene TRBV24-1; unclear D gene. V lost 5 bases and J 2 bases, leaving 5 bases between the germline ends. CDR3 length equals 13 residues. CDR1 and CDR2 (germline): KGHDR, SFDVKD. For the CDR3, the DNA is TGTGCCACCAGTGCGCGAAACACCGGGGAGCTGTTTTTT. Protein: CATSARNTGELFF.

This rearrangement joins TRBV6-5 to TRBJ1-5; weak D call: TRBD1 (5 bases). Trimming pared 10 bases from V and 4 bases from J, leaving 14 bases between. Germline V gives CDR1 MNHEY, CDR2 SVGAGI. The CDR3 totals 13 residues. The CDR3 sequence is CANSDTLNQPQHF. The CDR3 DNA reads TGTGCCAACTCGGACACCCTTAATCAGCCCCAGCATTTT.

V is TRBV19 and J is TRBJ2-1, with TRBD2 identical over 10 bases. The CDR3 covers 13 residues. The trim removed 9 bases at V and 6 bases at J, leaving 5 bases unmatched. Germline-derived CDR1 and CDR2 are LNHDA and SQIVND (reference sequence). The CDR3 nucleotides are TGTGCCAGCGGACTAGCGGTAATCAATGAGCAGTTCTTC. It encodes CASGLAVINEQFF.

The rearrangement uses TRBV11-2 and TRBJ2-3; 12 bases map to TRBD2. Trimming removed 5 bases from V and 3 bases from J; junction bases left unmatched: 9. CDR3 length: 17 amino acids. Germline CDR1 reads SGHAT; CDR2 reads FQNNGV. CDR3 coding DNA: TGTGCCAGCAGCCTCCGACTAGCGGGAGTCGTGACAGATACGCAGTATTTT. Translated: CASSLRLAGVVTDTQYF.

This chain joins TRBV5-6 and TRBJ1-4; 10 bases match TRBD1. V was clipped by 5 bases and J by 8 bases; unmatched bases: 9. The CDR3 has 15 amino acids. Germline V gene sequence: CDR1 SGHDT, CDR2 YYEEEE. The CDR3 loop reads CASRRTGTGDEKLFF. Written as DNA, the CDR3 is TGTGCCAGCAGACGGACCGGGACAGGGGACGAAAAACTGTTTTTT.

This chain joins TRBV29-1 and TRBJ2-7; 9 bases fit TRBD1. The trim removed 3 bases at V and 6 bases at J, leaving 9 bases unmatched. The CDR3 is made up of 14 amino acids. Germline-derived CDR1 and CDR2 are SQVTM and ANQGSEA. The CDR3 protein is CSVDTGQGLAEQYF. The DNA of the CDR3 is TGCAGCGTTGATACGGGACAGGGACTCGCCGAGCAGTACTTC.

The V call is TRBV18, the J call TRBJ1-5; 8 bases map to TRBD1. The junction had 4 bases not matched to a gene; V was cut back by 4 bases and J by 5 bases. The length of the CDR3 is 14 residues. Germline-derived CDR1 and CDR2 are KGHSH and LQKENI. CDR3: CASSLTGGDQPQHF. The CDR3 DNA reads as TGTGCCAGCTCACTAACAGGGGGTGATCAGCCCCAGCATTTT.

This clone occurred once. CDR3 amino acids: CASWLGMNTEAFF. In DNA, the CDR3 is TGTGCCAGCTGGCTAGGTATGAACACTGAAGCTTTCTTT. The V call is TRBV27, the J call TRBJ1-1; D is unresolved. Germline V gives CDR1 MNHEY, CDR2 SMNVEV (reference sequence). Trimming cost V 8 bases and J 0 bases, with 10 bases left between them. This CDR3 is built from 13 residues.

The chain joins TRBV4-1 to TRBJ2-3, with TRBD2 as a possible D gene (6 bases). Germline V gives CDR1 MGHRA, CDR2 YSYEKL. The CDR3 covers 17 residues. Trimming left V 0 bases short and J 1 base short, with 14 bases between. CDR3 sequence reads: CASSQEGPAGRTDTQYF. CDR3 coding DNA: TGCGCCAGCAGCCAAGAAGGGCCAGCGGGTCGCACAGATACGCAGTATTTT.

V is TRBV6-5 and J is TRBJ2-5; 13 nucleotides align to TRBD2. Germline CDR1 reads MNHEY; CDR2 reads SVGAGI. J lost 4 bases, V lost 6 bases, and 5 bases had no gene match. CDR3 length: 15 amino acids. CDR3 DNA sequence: TGTGCCAGCAGGAGACTAGCGGGAGGAGGAGAGACCCAGTACTTC. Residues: CASRRLAGGGETQYF.

CDR3 region: CASSLSQRRGAVSQYF. In nucleotides, the CDR3 is TGTGCCAGCAGCTTGTCCCAGCGCCGGGGGGCGGTTTCGCAGTATTTT. The V gene is TRBV5-4, the J gene TRBJ2-3; D is perhaps TRBD2 (7 bases). With 1 base removed from V and 10 bases from J, the gap between germline ends came to 22 bases. Germline V lookup: CDR1 SGHNT, CDR2 YYREEE (reference sequence). The CDR3 is 16 amino acids.

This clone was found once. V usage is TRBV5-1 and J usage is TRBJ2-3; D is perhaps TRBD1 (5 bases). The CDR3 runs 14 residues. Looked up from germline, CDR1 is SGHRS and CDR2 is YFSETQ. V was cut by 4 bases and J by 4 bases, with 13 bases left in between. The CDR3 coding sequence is TGCGCCAGCAGCGATACTCAGGGCCCAGATACGCAGTATTTT. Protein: CASSDTQGPDTQYF.

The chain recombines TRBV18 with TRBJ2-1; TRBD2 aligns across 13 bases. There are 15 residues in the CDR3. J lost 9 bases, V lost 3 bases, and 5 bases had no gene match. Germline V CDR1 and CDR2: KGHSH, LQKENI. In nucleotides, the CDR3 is TGTGCCAGCTCACCGGGACTAGCGGGGTCATCTGAGCAGTTCTTC. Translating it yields CASSPGLAGSSEQFF.

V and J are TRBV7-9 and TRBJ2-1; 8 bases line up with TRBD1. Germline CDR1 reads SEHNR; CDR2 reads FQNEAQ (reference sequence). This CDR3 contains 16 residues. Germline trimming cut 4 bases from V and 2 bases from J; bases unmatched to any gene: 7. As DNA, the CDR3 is TGTGCCAGCAGCTGGACCGGGACAGGACCCTACAATGAGCAGTTCTTC. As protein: CASSWTGTGPYNEQFF.

The CDR3: CASSRQGGLGNEQFF. CDR3 in DNA: TGTGCCAGCAGCAGACAGGGGGGACTAGGGAATGAGCAGTTCTTC. This rearrangement joins TRBV7-9 to TRBJ2-1, with a weak D call TRBD1 (9 bases). CDR1 and CDR2 from the germline V gene are SEHNR and FQNEAQ (reference sequence). The V and J ends lost 5 bases and 7 bases respectively, with 18 bases between them. The CDR3 is 15 amino acids.

The CDR3 DNA sequence: TGCAGCGTCACCGGGACAGCCAACACCGGGGAGCTGTTTTTT. This translates into CSVTGTANTGELFF. The rearrangement links TRBV29-1 to TRBJ2-2; the match to TRBD1 covers 7 bases. Unmatched junction bases numbered 6, after V lost 6 bases and J lost 2 bases. The CDR3 spans 14 residues. CDR1 and CDR2 (germline): SQVTM, ANQGSEA.